This is a list of T cell receptor beta chains from one sample in a study of blood T cell repertoires in COVID-19. Generated by immunoSEQ multiplex PCR, the TCRdb table keeps only in-frame clones and is missing some. The sample has roughly 310,000 clones, 88% seen once. Sequenced input: peripheral blood. These receptors all stem from a woman between 45 and 65 years old with active or convalescent COVID-19. The CDR3 runs from the conserved cysteine through the conserved F or W. D genes are given only for firm matches. Some rows have no size entry. The others give once, few or many, or a class for an expanded clone.

abundance,j_gene,v_gene,d_gene,CDR3nt,CDR3aa
.,TRBJ2-7,TRBV25-1,.,TGTGCCAGCCGTCCGGAGAGTGAGCAGTACTTC,CASRPESEQYF
.,TRBJ2-2,TRBV7-9,.,TGTGCCAGCAGCTTAAAGTCAGGCGGGAAGGCCGGGGAGCTGTTTTTT,CASSLKSGGKAGELFF
.,TRBJ2-7,TRBV29-1,.,TGCAGCGTTGCAACTAGCACCTACGAGCAGTACTTC,CSVATSTYEQYF
.,TRBJ2-7,TRBV7-9,TRBD2,TGTGCCAGCAGCTTAACCACTAGCGGGTACTACGAGCAGTACTTC,CASSLTTSGYYEQYF
.,TRBJ2-7,TRBV13,.,TGTGCCCAGCCCCAGGGGAGCTTCCCCTACGAGCAGTACTTC,CAQPQGSFPYEQYF
.,TRBJ2-1,TRBV7-9,.,TGTGCCAGCAGGCCTGGGAGTCCAGCGGGGCAGTTCTTC,CASRPGSPAGQFF
.,TRBJ1-2,TRBV30,.,TGTGCCTGGATGGACAAGGGGGGCTACACCTTC,CAWMDKGGYTF
.,TRBJ1-3,TRBV6-5,.,TGTGCCAGCACCACAGGGACTGGAAACACCATATATTTT,CASTTGTGNTIYF
once,TRBJ1-4,TRBV9,.,TGTGCCAGCAGCGTAGCCCCGATGGGGGCGGGTGAAAAACTGTTTTTT,CASSVAPMGAGEKLFF
once,TRBJ1-5,TRBV28,.,TGTGCCAGCAGTCCCGGGGGGCTCCGACAGCCCCAGCATTTT,CASSPGGLRQPQHF
once,TRBJ1-1,TRBV6-2/TRBV6-3,.,TGTGCCAGCAGTTACTATGGGGCGGGAACTGAAGCTTTCTTT,CASSYYGAGTEAFF
.,TRBJ1-3,TRBV6-6,TRBD1,TGTGCCAGCAGTAAGCCGGGACAGGGGGCTGGAAACACCATATATTTT,CASSKPGQGAGNTIYF
.,TRBJ2-5,TRBV28,.,TGTGCCAGCAGTCCCTCGCGGGGGCAGCAAGAGACCCAGTACTTC,CASSPSRGQQETQYF
.,TRBJ1-4,TRBV20-1,.,TGCAGTGCTAGTAGCGGCCCAACTAATGAAAAACTGTTTTTT,CSASSGPTNEKLFF
once,TRBJ1-4,TRBV5-4,.,TGTGCCAGCAGCTTCTATCAGGGAAGTAATAATGAAAAACTGTTTTTT,CASSFYQGSNNEKLFF
.,TRBJ2-1,TRBV18,.,TGTGCCAGCTCTCCAAGACAGGCCGGGGGGAATGAGCAGTTCTTC,CASSPRQAGGNEQFF
once,TRBJ2-4,TRBV15,.,TGTGCCACCAGCAGTGCCCTAACCATTCAGTACTTC,CATSSALTIQYF
.,TRBJ2-1,TRBV27,.,TGTGCCAGCAGGCCACTCGGAGGGAGTGAGAATGAGCAGTTCTTC,CASRPLGGSENEQFF
.,TRBJ2-7,TRBV27,TRBD2,TGTGCCAGCGGGACTAGCGGGACCTCTAGCTCCTACGAGCAGTACTTC,CASGTSGTSSSYEQYF
.,TRBJ2-7,TRBV7-8,TRBD1,TGTGCCAGCAGCTTAGATGGGACAGGGGACTACGAGCAGTACTTC,CASSLDGTGDYEQYF
.,TRBJ2-1,TRBV7-9,TRBD1,TGTGCCAGCAGCTCCCGACAGGGGGCTTTGAGCTCCTACAATGAGCAGTTCTTC,CASSSRQGALSSYNEQFF
.,TRBJ2-1,TRBV6-5,.,TGTGCCAGCAGGAGTCCAAAGAACGATGAGCAGTTCTTC,CASRSPKNDEQFF
.,TRBJ2-7,TRBV28,TRBD1,TGTGCCAGCAACCTCGACGGGGGACAGGAGGCCTACGAGCAGTACTTC,CASNLDGGQEAYEQYF